This T cell receptor beta chain was observed in a study of cytomegalovirus exposure and HLA in healthy donors. Turning to the study itself: An earlier analysis found around 120 million unique TCR beta sequences from around 180 million T cells. Study-level points and caveats: Across donors, presence/absence analyses took sequencing depth to be roughly uniform. Cytomegalovirus status was reportedly diagnosed by the classifier with high specificity and sensitivity.

PCR amplification relied on 60 Vbeta primers (plus 13 Jbeta primers). TCRdb's table, derived via immunoSEQ multiplex PCR, lists solely in-frame clones and lacks some. The sample includes some 150,000 clones, roughly 80% of them seen just once. Germline V lookup: CDR1 MNHEY, CDR2 SMNVEV (reference sequence). V shed 5 bases, J shed 4 bases, and the junction held 15 bases outside the gene matches. CDR3 size: 17 residues. The count of this clone is one. Its antigen is unknown. The sequenced sample consisted of PBMCs. V gene TRBV27 combines with J gene TRBJ1-1; 8 bases are a match to TRBD1. This clonotype was sampled from a man in his forties or fifties in good health and CMV-seropositive. In DNA form, the CDR3 reads TGTGCCAGCAGTCCGCACAGGGGGAGGTTGGGTGGCACTGAAGCTTTCTTT. Amino acid sequence: CASSPHRGRLGGTEAFF.